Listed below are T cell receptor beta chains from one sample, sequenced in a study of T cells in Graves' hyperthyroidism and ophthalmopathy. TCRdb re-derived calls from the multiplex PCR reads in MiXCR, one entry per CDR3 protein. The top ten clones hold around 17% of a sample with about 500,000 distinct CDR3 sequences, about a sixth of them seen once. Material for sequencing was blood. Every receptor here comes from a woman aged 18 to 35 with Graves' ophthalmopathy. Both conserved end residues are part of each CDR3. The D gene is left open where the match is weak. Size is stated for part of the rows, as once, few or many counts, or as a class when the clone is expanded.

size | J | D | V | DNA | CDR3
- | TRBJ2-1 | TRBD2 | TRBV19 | TGTGCCAGTAGTACCCCTAGCGGGGGGAGGTATGAGCAGTTCTTC | CASSTPSGGRYEQFF
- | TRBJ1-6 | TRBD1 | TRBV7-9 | TGTGCCAGCAGCTGGGACAGGGACTATTCACCCCTCCACTTT | CASSWDRDYSPLHF
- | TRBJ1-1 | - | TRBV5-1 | TGTGCCAGCAGCTTAAGATACAGTTTTCCGGGGGACACTGAAGCTTTCTTT | CASSLRYSFPGDTEAFF
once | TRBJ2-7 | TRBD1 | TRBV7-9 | TGTGCCAGCAGCCGGGACAGGAAAATCTACGAGCAGTACTTC | CASSRDRKIYEQYF
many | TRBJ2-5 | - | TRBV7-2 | TGTGCCAGCAGCTTAGAGGTTGGGACCCAGTACTTC | CASSLEVGTQYF
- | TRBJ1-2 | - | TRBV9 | TGTGCCAGCAGCGTAGGGGGGGTCGGGAGAAACTATGGCTACACCTTC | CASSVGGVGRNYGYTF
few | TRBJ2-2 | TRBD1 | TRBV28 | TGTGCCAGCACCACGGGACAGTTCAACACCGGGGAGCTGTTTTTT | CASTTGQFNTGELFF
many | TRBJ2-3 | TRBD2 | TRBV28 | TGTGCCAGCAGTTCGGGGGGAGTGATAGATACGCAGTATTTT | CASSSGGVIDTQYF
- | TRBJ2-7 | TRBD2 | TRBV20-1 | TGCAGTGCGGCTAGCGGGGGTCCCTACGAGCAGTACTTC | CSAASGGPYEQYF
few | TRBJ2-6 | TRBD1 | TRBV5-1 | TGCGCCAGCAGCTTGGTGGACAGGGCTTCCCTCTCTGGGGCCAACGTCCTGACTTTC | CASSLVDRASLSGANVLTF
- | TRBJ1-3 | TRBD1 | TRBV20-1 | TGCAGTGCTAGAGGTCGGGACAGGGCGAGCTCTGGAAACACCATATATTTT | CSARGRDRASSGNTIYF
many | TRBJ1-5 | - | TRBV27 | TGTGCCAGCAGTTTAGAGGTGGGCAGCAATCAGCCCCAGCATTTT | CASSLEVGSNQPQHF
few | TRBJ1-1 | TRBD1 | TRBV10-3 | TGTGCCATCAGTGAGTCGGGGACAGTCACTGAAGCTTTCTTT | CAISESGTVTEAFF
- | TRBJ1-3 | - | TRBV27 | TGTGCCAGCAGCCCTCAGGGGACTGGAAACACCATATATTTT | CASSPQGTGNTIYF
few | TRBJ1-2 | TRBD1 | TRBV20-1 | TGCAGTGCACCCCCCGGGACAGGGGAAGGCTACACCTTC | CSAPPGTGEGYTF
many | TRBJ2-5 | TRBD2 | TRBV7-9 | TGTGCCAGCAGCTTAGCAGGTCCAGCGGGGGGGCCTGAAGAGACCCAGTACTTC | CASSLAGPAGGPEETQYF
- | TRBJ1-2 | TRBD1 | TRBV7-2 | TGTGCCAGCAACTTAGGGCAAGGGGGCAGCTATGGCTACACCTTC | CASNLGQGGSYGYTF
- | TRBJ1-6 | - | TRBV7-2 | TGTGCCAGCAGCGACCATGCCTCCTATAATTCACCCCTCCACTTT | CASSDHASYNSPLHF
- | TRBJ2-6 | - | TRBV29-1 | TGCAGCGTTGTGGGGTCCGGGCCTGCTGGGGCCAACGTCCTGACTTTC | CSVVGSGPAGANVLTF
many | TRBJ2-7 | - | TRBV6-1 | TGTGCCAGCATCCCGACAGGACGGCACGAGCAGTACTTC | CASIPTGRHEQYF
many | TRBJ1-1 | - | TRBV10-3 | TGTGCCATCAGTGAGTTTGCTTTTGGGGGAAGAAGAACAAACACTGAAGCTTTCTTT | CAISEFAFGGRRTNTEAFF
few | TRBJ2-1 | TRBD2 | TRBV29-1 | TGCAGCGCCCTAGCGGCCGTCGCCTACAATGAGCAGTTCTTC | CSALAAVAYNEQFF
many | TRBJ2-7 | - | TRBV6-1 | TGTGCCAGCAGTTACGGACGGACCTACGAGCAGTACTTC | CASSYGRTYEQYF
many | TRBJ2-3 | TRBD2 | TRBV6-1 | TGTGCCAGCAGTGGACTAGCGGGGGCAGATACGCAGTATTTT | CASSGLAGADTQYF
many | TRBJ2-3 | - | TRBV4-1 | TGCGCCAGCAGCCAAGTGGCAGGGACGGACACAGATACGCAGTATTTT | CASSQVAGTDTDTQYF
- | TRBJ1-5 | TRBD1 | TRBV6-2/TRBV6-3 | TGTGCCAGCAGTTACCAGGGACAGGGGGCGAATCAGCCCCAGCATTTT | CASSYQGQGANQPQHF
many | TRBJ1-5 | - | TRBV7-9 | TGTGCCAGCAACGGTTCGGGTTATAGCAATCAGCCCCAGCATTTT | CASNGSGYSNQPQHF
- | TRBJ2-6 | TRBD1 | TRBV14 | TGTGCCAGCAGCCAAGATCCAGGGGGACGCTCTGGGGCCAACGTCCTGACTTTC | CASSQDPGGRSGANVLTF
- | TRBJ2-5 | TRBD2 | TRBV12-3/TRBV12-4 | TGTGCCAGCAGTGTAGCGGGGGGGCCTGAGACCCAGTACTTC | CASSVAGGPETQYF
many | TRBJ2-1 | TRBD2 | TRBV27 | TGTGCCAGCAGTCCCTTGAGCGGGAGTGGCAATGAGCAGTTCTTC | CASSPLSGSGNEQFF
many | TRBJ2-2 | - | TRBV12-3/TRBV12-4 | TGTGCCAGCAGGACCGATAGCGCAAACACCGGGGAGCTGTTTTTT | CASRTDSANTGELFF
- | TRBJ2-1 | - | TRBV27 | TGTGCCAGCAGTTTAATCGACTCCTATGAGCAGTTCTTC | CASSLIDSYEQFF
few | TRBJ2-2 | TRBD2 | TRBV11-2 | TGTGCCAGCAGCCCCCGCCTACTAGCGGGAGGGCCATACACCGGGGAGCTGTTTTTT | CASSPRLLAGGPYTGELFF
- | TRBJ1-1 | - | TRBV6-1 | TGTGCCAGCACCAAAAGTGAGGGGATGAACACTGAAGCTTTCTTT | CASTKSEGMNTEAFF
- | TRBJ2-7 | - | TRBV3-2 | TGTGCCAGCAGCCAAGACTGCCTAGCGTGTTCCTACGAGCAGTACTTC | CASSQDCLACSYEQYF
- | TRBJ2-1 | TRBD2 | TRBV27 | TGTGCCAGCAGTTTAAAACTAGCGGGATACTCCTACAATGAGCAGTTCTTC | CASSLKLAGYSYNEQFF
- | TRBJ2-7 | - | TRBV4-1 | TGCGCCAGCAGCCACAGGGATGGCGAGCAGTACTTC | CASSHRDGEQYF
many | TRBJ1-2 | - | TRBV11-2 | TGTGCCAGCAGCTTAGTTGCAGGGGGCTACACCTTC | CASSLVAGGYTF
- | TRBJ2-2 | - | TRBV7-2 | TGTGCCAGCAGTCTAGCGAAAAACACCGGGGAGCTGTTTTTT | CASSLAKNTGELFF
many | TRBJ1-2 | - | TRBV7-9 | TGTGCCAGCAGCTCTGGTGTAACCTATGGCTACACCTTC | CASSSGVTYGYTF
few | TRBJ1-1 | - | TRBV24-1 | TGTGCCACCAGTGATTTTGGTGAAGCTTTCTTT | CATSDFGEAFF
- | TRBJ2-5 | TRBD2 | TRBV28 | TGTGCCAGCAGTTTATTAGCGGGGGCCTACCAAGAGACCCAGTACTTC | CASSLLAGAYQETQYF
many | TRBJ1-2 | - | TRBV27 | TGTGCCAGCAGTTTATGGGGGCAGAACTATGGCTACACCTTC | CASSLWGQNYGYTF
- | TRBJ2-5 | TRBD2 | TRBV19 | TGTGCCAGTAGTATCCTAGCGGGAGAGATGGAGACCCAGTACTTC | CASSILAGEMETQYF
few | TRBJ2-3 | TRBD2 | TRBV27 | TGTGCCAGCAGCGAGCTAGCGGGTATTGTGGATACGCAGTATTTT | CASSELAGIVDTQYF
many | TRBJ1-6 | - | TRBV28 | TGTGCCAGCAATCTACACCGGGATCCTAGGAATTCACCCCTCCACTTT | CASNLHRDPRNSPLHF
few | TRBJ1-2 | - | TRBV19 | TGTGCCAGTAGTCCAGGAGGACAGCTGGCTAACTATGGCTACACCTTC | CASSPGGQLANYGYTF
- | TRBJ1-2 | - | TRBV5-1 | TGCGCCAGCAGCCCCGGAGTGAACACTAACTATGGCTACACCTTC | CASSPGVNTNYGYTF
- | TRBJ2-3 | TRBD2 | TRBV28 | TGTGCCAGCAGTCCCGGACTAGCGGGAGGGCCGCGCACAGATACGCAGTATTTT | CASSPGLAGGPRTDTQYF
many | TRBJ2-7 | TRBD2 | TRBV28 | TGTGCCAGCAGCCCACCCCGGACTAGCGTATACGAGCAGTACTTC | CASSPPRTSVYEQYF
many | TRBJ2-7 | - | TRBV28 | TGTGCCAGCAGGCACAGACAGGAAGGGGATCTGTACTTC | CASRHRQEGDLYF
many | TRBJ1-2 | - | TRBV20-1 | TGCAGTGCTAGTCCCGGGATTAGCTATGGCTACACCTTC | CSASPGISYGYTF
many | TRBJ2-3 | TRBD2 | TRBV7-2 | TGTGCCAGCGGACTAGGGGCACCGCAGTATTTT | CASGLGAPQYF
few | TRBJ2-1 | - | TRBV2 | TGTGCCAGCAGTGAAGGGCCAGGGAGAAGAAATGAGCAGTTCTTC | CASSEGPGRRNEQFF
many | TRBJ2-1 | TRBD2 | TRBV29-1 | TGCAGCGTTTGGTCCGGGACTAGCGGGAACAATGAGCAGTTCTTC | CSVWSGTSGNNEQFF
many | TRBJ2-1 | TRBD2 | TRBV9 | TGTGCCAGCAGCGTAGGTAGCCCTCTTCTAGCGGGAGGGCTGTATGAGCAGTTCTTC | CASSVGSPLLAGGLYEQFF
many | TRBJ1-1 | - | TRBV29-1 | TGCAGCGTCGGGGCGGGAAGTGGCACTGAAGCTTTCTTT | CSVGAGSGTEAFF
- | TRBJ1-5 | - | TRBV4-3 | TGCGCCAGCAGCCAAGATAAAGGACATAGCAATCAGCCCCAGCATTTT | CASSQDKGHSNQPQHF
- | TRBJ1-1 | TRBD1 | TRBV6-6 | TGTGCCAGCAGTTACTCGCCGGGACAGGGTAAAGAAGCTTTCTTT | CASSYSPGQGKEAFF